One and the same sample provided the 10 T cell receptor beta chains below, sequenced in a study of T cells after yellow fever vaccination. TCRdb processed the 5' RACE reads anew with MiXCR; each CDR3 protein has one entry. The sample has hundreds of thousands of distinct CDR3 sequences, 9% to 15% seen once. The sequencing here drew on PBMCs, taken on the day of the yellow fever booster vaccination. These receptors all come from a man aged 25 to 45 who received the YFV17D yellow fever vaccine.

Here the CDR3 reads CASCDLGGTDTQYF. The CDR3 bases are TGTGCCAGCTGCGACCTAGGGGGCACAGATACGCAGTATTTT. The V gene is TRBV7-9, the J gene TRBJ2-3, with D perhaps matching TRBD1 (5 bases). The CDR3 totals 14 residues. Trimming cost V 8 bases and J 1 base, with 13 bases left between them. The germline CDR1 and CDR2 sequences are SEHNR and FQNEAQ (reference sequence).

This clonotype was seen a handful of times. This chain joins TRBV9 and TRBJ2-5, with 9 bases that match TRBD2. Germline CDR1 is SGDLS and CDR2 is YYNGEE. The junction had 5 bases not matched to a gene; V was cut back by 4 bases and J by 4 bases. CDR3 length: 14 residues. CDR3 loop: CASSRLAGRETQYF. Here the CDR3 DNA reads TGTGCCAGCAGCAGGCTAGCGGGAAGAGAGACCCAGTACTTC. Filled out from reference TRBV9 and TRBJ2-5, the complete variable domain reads DSGVTQTPKHLITATGQRVTLRCSPRSGDLSVYWYQQSLDQGLQFLIQYYNGEERAKGNILERFSAQQFPDLHSELNLSSLELGDSALYFCASSRLAGRETQYFGPGTRLLVL.

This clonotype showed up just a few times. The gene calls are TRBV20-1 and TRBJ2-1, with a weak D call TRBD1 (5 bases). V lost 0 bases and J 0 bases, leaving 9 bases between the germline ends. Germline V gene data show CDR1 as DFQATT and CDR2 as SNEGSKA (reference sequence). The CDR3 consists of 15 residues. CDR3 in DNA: TGCAGTGCTAGAGATTTCCAGGGCTCCTACAATGAGCAGTTCTTC. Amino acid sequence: CSARDFQGSYNEQFF.

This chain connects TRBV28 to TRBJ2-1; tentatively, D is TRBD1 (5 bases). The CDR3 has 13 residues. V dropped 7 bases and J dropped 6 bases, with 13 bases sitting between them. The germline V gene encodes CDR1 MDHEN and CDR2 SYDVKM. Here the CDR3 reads CASMGPGSNEQFF. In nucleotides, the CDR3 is TGTGCCAGCATGGGGCCAGGCAGCAATGAGCAGTTCTTC.

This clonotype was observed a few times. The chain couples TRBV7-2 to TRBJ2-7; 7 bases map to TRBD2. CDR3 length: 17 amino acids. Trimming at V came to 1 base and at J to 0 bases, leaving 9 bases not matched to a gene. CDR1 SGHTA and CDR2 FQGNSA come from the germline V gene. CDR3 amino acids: CASSLGPWRGSSYEQYF. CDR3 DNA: TGTGCCAGCAGCTTAGGGCCCTGGCGGGGGAGCTCCTACGAGCAGTACTTC.

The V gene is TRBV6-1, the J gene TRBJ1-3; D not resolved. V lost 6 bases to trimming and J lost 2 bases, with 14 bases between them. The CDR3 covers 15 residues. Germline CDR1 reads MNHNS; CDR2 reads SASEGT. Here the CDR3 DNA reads TGTGCCAGCAGCGGTAAATGGGGTACTGGAAACACCATATATTTT. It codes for CASSGKWGTGNTIYF.

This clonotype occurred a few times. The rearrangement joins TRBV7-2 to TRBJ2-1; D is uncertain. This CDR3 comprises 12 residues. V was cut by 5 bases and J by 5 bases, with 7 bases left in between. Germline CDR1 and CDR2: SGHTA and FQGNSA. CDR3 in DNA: TGTGCCAGCAGCATTAGTGACAATGAGCAGTTCTTC. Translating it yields CASSISDNEQFF.

In DNA, the CDR3 is TGTGCCAGCAGCTTAGCGGGCTACCCCAGCTCCTACAATGAGCAGTTCTTC. This encodes CASSLAGYPSSYNEQFF. The V and J genes are TRBV7-9 and TRBJ2-1; D remains ambiguous. Germline lookup yields CDR1 SEHNR and CDR2 FQNEAQ (reference sequence). The CDR3 is 17 residues long. V lost 0 bases and J lost 0, with 12 bases in between.

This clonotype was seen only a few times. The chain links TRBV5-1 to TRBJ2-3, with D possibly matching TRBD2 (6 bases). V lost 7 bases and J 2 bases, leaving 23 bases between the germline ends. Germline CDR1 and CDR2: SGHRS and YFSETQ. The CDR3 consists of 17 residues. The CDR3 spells CASSGLGGNGVTDTQYF. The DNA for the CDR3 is TGCGCCAGCTCCGGGCTAGGCGGGAACGGCGTCACAGATACGCAGTATTTT. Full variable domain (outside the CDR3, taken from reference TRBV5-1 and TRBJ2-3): KAGVTQTPRYLIKTRGQQVTLSCSPISGHRSVSWYQQTPGQGLQFLFEYFSETQRNKGNFPGRFSGRQFSNSRSEMNVSTLELGDSALYLCASSGLGGNGVTDTQYFGPGTRLTVL.

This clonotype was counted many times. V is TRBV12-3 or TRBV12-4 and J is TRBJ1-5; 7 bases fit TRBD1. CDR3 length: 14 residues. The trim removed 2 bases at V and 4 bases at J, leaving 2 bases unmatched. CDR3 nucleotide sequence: TGTGCCAGCAGTTTAATGACAGGGAATCAGCCCCAGCATTTT. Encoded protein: CASSLMTGNQPQHF.